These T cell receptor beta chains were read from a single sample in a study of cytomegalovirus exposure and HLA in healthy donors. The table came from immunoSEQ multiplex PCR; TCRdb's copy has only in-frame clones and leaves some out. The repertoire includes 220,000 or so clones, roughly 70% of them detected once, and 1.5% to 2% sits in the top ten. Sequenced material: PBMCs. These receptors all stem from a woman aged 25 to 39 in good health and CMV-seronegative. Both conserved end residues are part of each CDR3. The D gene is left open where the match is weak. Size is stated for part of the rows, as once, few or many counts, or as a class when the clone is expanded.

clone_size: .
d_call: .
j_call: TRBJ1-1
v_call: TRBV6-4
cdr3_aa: CASSRGPDTEAFF
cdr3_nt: TGTGCCAGCTCCAGGGGCCCAGATACTGAAGCTTTCTTT

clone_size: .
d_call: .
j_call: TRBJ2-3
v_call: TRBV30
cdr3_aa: CAWREGPDKDTQYF
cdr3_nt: TGTGCCTGGAGAGAGGGCCCTGATAAAGATACGCAGTATTTT

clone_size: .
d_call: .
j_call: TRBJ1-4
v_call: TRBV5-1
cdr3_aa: CASRTTGSATNEKLFF
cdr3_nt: TGCGCCAGCAGAACCACAGGGAGTGCAACTAATGAAAAACTGTTTTTT

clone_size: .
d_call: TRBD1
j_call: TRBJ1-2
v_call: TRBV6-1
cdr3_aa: CASTLLGTGTNGYTF
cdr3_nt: TGTGCCAGCACTCTCTTAGGGACAGGGACGAATGGCTACACCTTC

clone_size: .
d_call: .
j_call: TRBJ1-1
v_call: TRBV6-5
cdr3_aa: CASSLWGVLEAFF
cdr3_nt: TGTGCCAGCAGTTTATGGGGGGTTCTTGAAGCTTTCTTT

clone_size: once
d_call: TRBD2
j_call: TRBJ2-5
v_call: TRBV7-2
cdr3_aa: CASSGETSGTWGEQYF
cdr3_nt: TGTGCCAGCAGCGGAGAGACTAGCGGTACGTGGGGGGAGCAGTACTTC

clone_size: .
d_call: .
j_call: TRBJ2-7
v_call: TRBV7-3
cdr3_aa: CASSPTGTFYEQYF
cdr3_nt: TGTGCCAGCAGCCCTACCGGGACTTTCTACGAGCAGTACTTC

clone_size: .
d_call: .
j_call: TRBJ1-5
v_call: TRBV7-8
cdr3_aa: CASSLRGNQPQHF
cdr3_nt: TGTGCCAGCAGCTTAAGGGGGAATCAGCCCCAGCATTTT

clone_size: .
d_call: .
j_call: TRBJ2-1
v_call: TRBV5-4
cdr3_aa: CASSLIGQPNEQFF
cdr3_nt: TGTGCCAGCAGCTTGATTGGACAGCCCAATGAGCAGTTCTTC

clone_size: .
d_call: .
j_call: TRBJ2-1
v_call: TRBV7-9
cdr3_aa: CSSNVAPSGNNEQFF
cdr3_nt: TGTTCCAGCAACGTAGCCCCATCGGGAAACAATGAGCAGTTCTTC

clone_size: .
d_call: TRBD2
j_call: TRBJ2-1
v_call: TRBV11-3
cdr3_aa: CATGLAGGILTNEQFF
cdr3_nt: TGTGCCACGGGACTAGCGGGGGGAATTCTTACGAATGAGCAGTTCTTC

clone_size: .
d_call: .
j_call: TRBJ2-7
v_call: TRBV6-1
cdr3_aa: CASSNSPGRQYF
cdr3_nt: TGTGCCAGCAGTAATTCGCCGGGAAGGCAGTACTTC

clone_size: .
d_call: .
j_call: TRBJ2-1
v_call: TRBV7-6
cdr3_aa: CASSSQGGEYNEQFF
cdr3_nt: TGTGCCAGCAGCTCCCAAGGCGGGGAGTATAATGAGCAGTTCTTC

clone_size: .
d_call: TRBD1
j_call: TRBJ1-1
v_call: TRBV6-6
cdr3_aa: CASSQTGPMNTEAFF
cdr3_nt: TGTGCCAGCAGTCAGACAGGGCCCATGAACACTGAAGCTTTCTTT

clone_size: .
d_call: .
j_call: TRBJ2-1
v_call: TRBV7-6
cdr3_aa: CASSRTQYNEQFF
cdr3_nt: TGTGCCAGCAGCCGGACTCAGTACAATGAGCAGTTCTTC

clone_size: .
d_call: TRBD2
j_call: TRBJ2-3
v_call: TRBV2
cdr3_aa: CATGAGASSTDTQYF
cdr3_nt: TGTGCCACCGGAGCGGGGGCCTCTAGCACAGATACGCAGTATTTT

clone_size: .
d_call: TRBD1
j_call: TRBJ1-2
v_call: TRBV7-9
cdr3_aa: CASSGPRDRARDTYGYTF
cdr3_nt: TGTGCCAGCAGCGGTCCCCGGGACAGGGCAAGAGACACTTATGGCTACACCTTC

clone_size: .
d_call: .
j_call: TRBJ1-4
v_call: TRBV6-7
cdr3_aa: CASSYSRASEGATNEKLFF
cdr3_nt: TGTGCCAGCAGTTACTCGCGGGCATCGGAAGGCGCAACTAATGAAAAACTGTTTTTT

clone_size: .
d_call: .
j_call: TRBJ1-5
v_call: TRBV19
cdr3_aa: CASKKGRANQPQHF
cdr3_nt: TGTGCCAGTAAAAAAGGGAGGGCCAATCAGCCCCAGCATTTT

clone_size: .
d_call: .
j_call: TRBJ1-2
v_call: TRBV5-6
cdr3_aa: CASSLRSTEGSFRYTF
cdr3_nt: TGTGCCAGCAGCCTGCGGAGCACAGAGGGCTCGTTTCGCTACACCTTC

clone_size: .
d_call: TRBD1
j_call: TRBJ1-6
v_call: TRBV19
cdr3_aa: CASSRDRSSPLHF
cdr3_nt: TGTGCCAGTAGCCGGGACAGGTCTTCACCCCTCCACTTT

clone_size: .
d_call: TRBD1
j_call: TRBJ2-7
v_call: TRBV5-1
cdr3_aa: CASSFGTGGNEQYF
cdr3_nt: TGCGCCAGCAGCTTCGGGACAGGGGGCAACGAGCAGTACTTC

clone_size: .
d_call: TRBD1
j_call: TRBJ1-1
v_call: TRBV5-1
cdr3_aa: CASSLSPGGETEAFF
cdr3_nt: TGCGCCAGCAGCTTGAGTCCAGGGGGCGAAACTGAAGCTTTCTTT

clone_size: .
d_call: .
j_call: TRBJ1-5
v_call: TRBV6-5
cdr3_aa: CASSVGGTQPQHF
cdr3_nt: TGTGCCAGCAGTGTTGGAGGGACTCAGCCCCAGCATTTT

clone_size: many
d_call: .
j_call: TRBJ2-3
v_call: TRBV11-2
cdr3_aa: CASSARRVSDTQYF
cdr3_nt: TGTGCCAGCAGCGCACGCAGGGTTTCAGATACGCAGTATTTT

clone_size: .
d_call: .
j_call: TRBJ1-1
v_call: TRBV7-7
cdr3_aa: CASSQYYGATEAFF
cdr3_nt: TGTGCTAGCAGCCAGTATTATGGGGCGACTGAAGCTTTCTTT

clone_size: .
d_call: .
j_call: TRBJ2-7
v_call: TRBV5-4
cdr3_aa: CASSSRDWGNSYEQYF
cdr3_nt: TGTGCCAGCAGCAGCAGGGATTGGGGCAACTCCTACGAGCAGTACTTC

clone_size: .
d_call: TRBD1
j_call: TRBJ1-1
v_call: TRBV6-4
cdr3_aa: CASSDAWPGQGGGSTEAFF
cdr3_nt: TGTGCCAGCAGTGACGCTTGGCCGGGACAGGGGGGAGGGAGCACTGAAGCTTTCTTT

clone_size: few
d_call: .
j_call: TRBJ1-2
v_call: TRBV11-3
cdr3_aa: CASSLGGIANYGYTF
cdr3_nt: TGTGCCAGCAGCTTAGGGGGCATTGCTAACTATGGCTACACCTTC

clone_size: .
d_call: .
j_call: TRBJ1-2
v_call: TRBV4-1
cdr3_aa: CASSQGGGAANYGYTF
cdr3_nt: TGCGCCAGCAGCCAAGGGGGAGGGGCGGCGAACTATGGCTACACCTTC

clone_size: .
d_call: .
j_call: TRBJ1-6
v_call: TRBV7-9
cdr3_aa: CASTPQGNRNSPLHF
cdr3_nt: TGTGCCAGCACCCCGCAGGGGAATCGGAATTCACCCCTCCACTTT

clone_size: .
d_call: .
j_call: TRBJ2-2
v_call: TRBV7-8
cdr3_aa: CASSFRALGELFF
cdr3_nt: TGTGCCAGCAGCTTCCGAGCCTTGGGGGAGCTGTTTTTT

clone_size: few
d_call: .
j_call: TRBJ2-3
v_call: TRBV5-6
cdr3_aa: CASRRRGTDTQYF
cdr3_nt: TGTGCCAGCCGTCGTAGAGGCACAGATACGCAGTATTTT

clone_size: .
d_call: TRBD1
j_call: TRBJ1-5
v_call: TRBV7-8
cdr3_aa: CASSLAGTGTNQPQHF
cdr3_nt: TGTGCCAGCAGCTTAGCGGGGACAGGGACCAATCAGCCCCAGCATTTT

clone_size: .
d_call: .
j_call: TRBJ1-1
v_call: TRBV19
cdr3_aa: CASSPRQVFYTEAFF
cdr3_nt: TGTGCCAGTAGTCCTCGACAGGTTTTTTACACTGAAGCTTTCTTT

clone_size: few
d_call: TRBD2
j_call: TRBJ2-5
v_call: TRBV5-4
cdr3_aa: CASSQLAGGRETQYF
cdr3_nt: TGTGCCAGCAGCCAGCTAGCGGGGGGACGGGAGACCCAGTACTTC

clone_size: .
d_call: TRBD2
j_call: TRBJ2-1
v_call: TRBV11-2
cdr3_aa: CASSTTSGTDEQFF
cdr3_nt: TGTGCCAGCAGCACGACTAGCGGGACCGATGAGCAGTTCTTC

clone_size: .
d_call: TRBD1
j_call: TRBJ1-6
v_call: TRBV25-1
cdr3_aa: CASSPGEGANYNSPLHF
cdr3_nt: TGTGCCAGCAGTCCTGGAGAGGGGGCAAACTATAATTCACCCCTCCACTTT

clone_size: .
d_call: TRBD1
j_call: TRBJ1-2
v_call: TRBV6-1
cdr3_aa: CASTEGGLNYGYTF
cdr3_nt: TGTGCCAGCACCGAAGGGGGCCTGAACTATGGCTACACCTTC

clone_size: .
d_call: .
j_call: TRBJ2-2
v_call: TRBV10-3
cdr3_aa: CAIKLTRDTGELFF
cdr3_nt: TGTGCCATCAAGCTGACGAGGGACACCGGGGAGCTGTTTTTT

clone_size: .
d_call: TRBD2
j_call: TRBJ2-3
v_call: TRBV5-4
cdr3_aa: CASSKRESGTDTQYF
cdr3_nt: TGTGCCAGCAGCAAGCGGGAGTCGGGCACAGATACGCAGTATTTT

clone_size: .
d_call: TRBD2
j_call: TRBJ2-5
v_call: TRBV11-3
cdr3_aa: CASSFPRLAGGQETQYF
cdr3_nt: TGTGCCAGCAGCTTTCCCAGACTAGCGGGGGGCCAAGAGACCCAGTACTTC

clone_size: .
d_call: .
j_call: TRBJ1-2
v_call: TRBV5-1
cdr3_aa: CASSLEGGNYGYTF
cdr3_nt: TGCGCCAGCAGCTTGGAAGGGGGAAACTATGGCTACACCTTC

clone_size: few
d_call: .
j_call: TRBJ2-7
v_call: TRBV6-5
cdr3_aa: CASSLEGWQYF
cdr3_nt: TGTGCCAGCAGTTTGGAGGGATGGCAGTACTTC

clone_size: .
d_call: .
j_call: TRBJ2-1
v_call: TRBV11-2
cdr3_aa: CASSFLGGTSYNEQFF
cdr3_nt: TGTGCCAGCAGCTTCCTTGGCGGCACATCCTACAATGAGCAGTTCTTC

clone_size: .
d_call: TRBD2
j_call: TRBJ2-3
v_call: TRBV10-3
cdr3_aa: CAISETQRGAAPISTDTQYF
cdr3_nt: TGTGCCATCAGTGAGACCCAGCGGGGGGCCGCCCCGATAAGCACAGATACGCAGTATTTT

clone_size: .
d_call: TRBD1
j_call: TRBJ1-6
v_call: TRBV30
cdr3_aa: CAWSAGTAYNSPLHF
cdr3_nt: TGTGCCTGGAGTGCGGGGACAGCCTATAATTCACCCCTCCACTTT

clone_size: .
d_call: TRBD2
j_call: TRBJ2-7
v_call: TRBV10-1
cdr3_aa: CASSESGSGGTYEQYF
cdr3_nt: TGCGCCAGCAGTGAGTCCGGTAGCGGGGGTACCTACGAGCAGTACTTC

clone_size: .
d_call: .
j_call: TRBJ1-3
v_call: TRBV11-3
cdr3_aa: CASSSGKGNTIYF
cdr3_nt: TGTGCCAGCTCATCCGGGAAAGGGAACACCATATATTTT

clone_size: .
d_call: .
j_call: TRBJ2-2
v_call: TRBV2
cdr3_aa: CASSGDRDPPGELFF
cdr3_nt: TGTGCCAGCAGTGGTGATCGAGATCCCCCCGGGGAGCTGTTTTTT

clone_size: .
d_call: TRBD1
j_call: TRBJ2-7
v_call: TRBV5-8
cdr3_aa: CASSFTSGTGGFYEQYF
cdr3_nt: TGTGCCAGCAGCTTTACTTCCGGGACAGGGGGCTTCTACGAGCAGTACTTC

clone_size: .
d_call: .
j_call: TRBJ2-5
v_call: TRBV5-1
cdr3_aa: CASSLVLGETQYF
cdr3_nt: TGCGCCAGCAGCTTGGTCCTAGGTGAGACCCAGTACTTC

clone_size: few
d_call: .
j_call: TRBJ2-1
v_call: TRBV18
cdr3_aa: CASSPVQGGTGSYNEQFF
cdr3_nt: TGTGCCAGCTCACCGGTGCAGGGAGGAACGGGTTCCTACAATGAGCAGTTCTTC

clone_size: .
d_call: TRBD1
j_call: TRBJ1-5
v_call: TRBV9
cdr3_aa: CASSVRDRPTFNQPQHF
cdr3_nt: TGTGCCAGCAGCGTCCGGGACAGGCCCACCTTTAATCAGCCCCAGCATTTT

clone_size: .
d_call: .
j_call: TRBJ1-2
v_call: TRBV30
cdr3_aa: CAWRTRYKANYGYTF
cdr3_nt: TGTGCCTGGAGGACTAGGTATAAGGCTAACTATGGCTACACCTTC